The clone carrying this TCR beta chain was detected many times. Its antigen is still unknown. Using unique molecular identifiers, the investigators prepared the TCRbeta library. TCRdb reanalysed the PCR reads using MiXCR and keeps one entry per CDR3 protein. The table shows roughly 250,000 distinct CDR3 sequences, with approximately 8.9% occurring only once. The data derive from a study of T-cell reconstitution after alpha-beta-depleted transplantation in children. General study results and limits: In patients about two months after transplant, alpha-beta T cells reportedly arose from several hundred expanded graft clones. It was surviving recipient T cells and thymic progenitors that gave some patients high TCRbeta diversity at day 60. From newly produced T cells came most of the T-cell counts and diversity one year after transplant.

This CDR3 is 13 amino acids long. The V end lost 6 bases, the J end lost 10 bases, and 15 bases lay between the germline ends. The specimen was PBMCs, mostly from graft donor cells, collected 180 days after TCRalphabeta/CD19-depleted stem cell transplant. This clonotype was sampled from a male patient younger than 18 who had a stem cell transplant for acute lymphoblastic leukemia, so the T cells may come from the graft donor. The V and J genes are TRBV12-3 or TRBV12-4 and TRBJ1-4; a possible D gene is TRBD1 (6 bases). The CDR3 DNA reads as TGTGCCAGCAGGCCTCCGGACAGCCTAAAACTGTTTTTT. Protein: CASRPPDSLKLFF.